One and the same sample provided the 13 T cell receptor beta chains below, sequenced in a study (dated by TCRdb to between 2014 and 2016). Library construction relied on 5' RACE. The sequencer was an Illumina MiSeq. TCRdb ran its own pipeline on the public reads, namely fastp trimming at Q25 and MiXCR clone calling, and kept in-frame beta chains. Under each unique CDR3 protein, matching rows form one entry showing the most common genes and DNA. This sample has about 62,000 distinct CDR3 sequences in its table, and roughly 30% of those were observed once. Roughly 2.5% of the sample is in the top ten clones. Sequenced material: tumor-infiltrating naive CD4+ T cells sorted from the breast tumor. The cell subset or site tag for this specimen amounts to: naive CD4+ T cells, CD4+CD45RA+CD25-. The receptors originated from a female donor with breast cancer.

This rearrangement joins TRBV28 to TRBJ2-5, with D possibly TRBD2 on 5 matching bases. This CDR3 contains 14 residues. Germline-derived CDR1 and CDR2 are MDHEN and SYDVKM. With 7 bases removed from V and 1 base from J, the gap between germline ends came to 13 bases. The CDR3 loop is CASTPGGSQETQYF. In nucleotides, the CDR3 is TGTGCCAGCACCCCAGGTGGGAGCCAAGAGACCCAGTACTTC.

The V gene is TRBV7-9, the J gene TRBJ1-5, with D unclear. This CDR3 is built from 12 residues. Germline V gene sequence: CDR1 SEHNR, CDR2 FQNEAQ (reference sequence). V lost 1 base, J lost 7 bases, and 5 bases lay in between. The chain's CDR3 is CASSLDVQPQHF. The CDR3 DNA sequence: TGTGCCAGCAGCTTAGACGTACAGCCCCAGCATTTT.

The chain joins TRBV7-6 to TRBJ2-3; D call uncertain. Germline CDR1 SGHVS, CDR2 FNYEAQ. Trimming removed 1 base at V and 2 bases at J, with 10 bases between. The CDR3 runs to 15 residues. CDR3 nucleotide sequence: TGTGCCAGCAGCTTAGTTGCCGGCACCACAGATACGCAGTATTTT. Its translation: CASSLVAGTTDTQYF.

CDR3 sequence: CSAGDRVGETQYF. CDR3 sequence (DNA): TGCAGTGCCGGGGACAGGGTGGGGGAGACCCAGTACTTC. This chain links TRBV20-1 with TRBJ2-5; 9 positions match TRBD1. V shed 6 bases and J 5 bases; nucleotides not matched to a gene: 7. There are 13 residues in the CDR3. The germline V gene encodes CDR1 DFQATT and CDR2 SNEGSKA (reference sequence).

The V and J genes are TRBV25-1 and TRBJ2-5; the D gene is possibly TRBD1 (5 bases). The V gene's germline CDR1 is MGHDK and CDR2 SYGVNS. V was cut by 3 bases and J by 2 bases, with 13 bases left in between. The CDR3 runs 15 residues. The CDR3 coding sequence is TGTGCCAGCAGTGATATCAGGGCACAACAAGAGACCCAGTACTTC. This sequence encodes CASSDIRAQQETQYF. The variable domain in full, completed from reference TRBV25-1 and TRBJ2-5, reads EADIYQTPRYLVIGTGKKITLECSQTMGHDKMYWYQQDPGMELHLIHYSYGVNSTEKGDLSSESTVSRIRTEHFPLTLESARPSHTSQYLCASSDIRAQQETQYFGPGTRLLVL.

The chain has TRBV20-1 and TRBJ1-1; D is unresolved. CDR3 length: 15 residues. Trimming took 0 bases from V and 0 from J, leaving 11 bases between them. The germline V gene has CDR1 DFQATT and CDR2 SNEGSKA (reference sequence). CDR3 sequence (DNA): TGCAGTGCTAGAGACATCAGGCAGATGAACACTGAAGCTTTCTTT. Translating gives CSARDIRQMNTEAFF.

The gene calls are TRBV4-1 and TRBJ1-4; TRBD1 might be the D (5 bases). V lost 1 base and J 4 bases, leaving 10 bases between the germline ends. CDR1 and CDR2 (germline): MGHRA, YSYEKL. This CDR3 is built from 15 residues. CDR3 DNA: TGCGCCAGCAGCCAAGTATCGGGGGATAATGAAAAACTGTTTTTT. Its protein product is CASSQVSGDNEKLFF.

Concerning this clonotype: A much larger clone sits a single nucleotide away, making a read error possible. The J gene is TRBJ2-7, the V gene TRBV20-1; weak D call: TRBD1 (6 bases). The germline V gene has CDR1 DFQATT and CDR2 SNEGSKA (reference sequence). The CDR3 runs 14 residues. Trimming took 2 bases from V and 3 from J, leaving 14 bases between them. The CDR3 DNA follows: TGCAGTGCTAGATTGGCAGGGGCCGTCTACGAGCAGTACTTC. Protein sequence: CSARLAGAVYEQYF.

The DNA for the CDR3 is TGTGCCAGCAGTGACGTTCAGACGACTGAAGCTTTCTTT. Its protein product is CASSDVQTTEAFF. The J gene is TRBJ1-1, the V gene TRBV6-1; D is uncertain. This CDR3 is built from 13 residues. Germline CDR1 MNHNS, CDR2 SASEGT. V was pared by 3 bases and J by 5 bases, with 10 bases between.

This clonotype turned up a few times. The germline gene is not matched at one end of the junction; a read error may be the cause. The chain recombines TRBV5-1 with TRBJ1-6; TRBD1 agrees at 7 bases. The germline V gene encodes CDR1 SGHRS and CDR2 YFSETQ. The CDR3 runs to 13 residues. Here the CDR3 reads CASRDRDNSSLHF. In DNA, the CDR3 is TGCGCCAGCAGAGACAGGGATAATTCATCCCTCCACTTT.

The gene calls are TRBV10-3 and TRBJ1-2; a possible D gene is TRBD1 (6 bases). CDR3 length: 13 residues. CDR1 and CDR2 from the germline V gene are ENHRY and SYGVKD. V was pared by 10 bases and J by 4 bases, with 16 bases between. The CDR3 protein is CATRTESGYGYTF. Written as DNA, the CDR3 is TGTGCCACCCGGACAGAGTCGGGCTATGGCTACACCTTC.

This clonotype was recorded a few times. The chain recombines TRBV30 with TRBJ2-2; perhaps TRBD2 as D (6 bases). The germline CDR1 and CDR2 sequences are GTSNPN and SVGIG (reference sequence). Deletions cut 1 base from V and 1 base from J, with 7 bases between. The CDR3 is 14 residues long. The CDR3 nucleotides read TGTGCCTGGAGTGACGGGGGGAACACCGGGGAGCTGTTTTTT. Translating gives CAWSDGGNTGELFF.

The sample holds a few counts of this clonotype. The chain couples TRBV12-3 or TRBV12-4 to TRBJ1-5, with D tentatively TRBD1 (6 bases). The V and J ends lost 6 bases and 4 bases respectively, with 10 bases between them. CDR3 length: 13 residues. In DNA form, the CDR3 reads TGTGCCAGCAGACCCACAGGGAATCAGCCCCAGCATTTT. It codes for CASRPTGNQPQHF.